Below, one T cell receptor (beta chain) is given with its context. The target of this receptor is not known. No base quality information exists; no much larger clone differs at one position. All of the isolated RNA was reverse transcribed with the High Capacity cDNA Reverse Transcription Kit, so expressed TCRB transcripts were sequenced. Naive, central memory and regulatory T cell samples underwent deep immunoSEQ sequencing, averaging about 3.57 million total reads per sample. Sorted cells were lysed in RLT buffer and RNA was extracted with DNase-treated RNeasy Micro or Mini kits, depending on cell number. Each cell subset was processed on its own to prevent cross-contamination, while patient and healthy donor samples were processed together. The immunoSEQ multiplex PCR was used to amplify TCRB sequences from cDNA, generating 87-bp fragments that spanned the CDR3 region. Sequencing of the amplicons was performed on the Illumina HiSeq platform. Per the source publication's procedure: PCR bias was corrected computationally using synthetic template baselines, and reads within Hamming distance 2 were collapsed, with unmergeable singletons discarded. By aligning reads against IMGT, V, D and J genes, CDR3 length, and insertions or deletions at six rearrangement sites were assigned. Clonotype counts were normalized to sorted cell number within each subset before computing true diversity and Gini coefficients with the tcR R package. The overlap coefficient, calculated on TCRB nucleotide sequences, was used to quantify repertoire sharing. Out-of-frame TCRB sequences from naive cells were analyzed to stand in for the pre-selection repertoire. What TCRdb holds here is the immuneACCESS table cut down to in-frame rearrangements. Part of the clones is not present; checked against another copy, under half of the missing clones reflect an unresolved V gene, and the others are unexplained. From that table come the V and J calls and clone size; the DNA was used to work out D and trimming. Within this sample are 600,000 to 750,000 clones, with around an eighth of them counted one time only. The top ten clones comprise around 0.12% of the sample.

Each donor gave one peripheral blood draw, averaging approximately 110 mL, which was collected into heparinised tubes. Naive, central memory, regulatory and stem cell-like memory CD4+ T cells were sorted on a BD FACSAria II using a panel including CD45RO, CCR7, CD25, CD127, CD95 and CD27. All sorted populations exceeded 95% purity. PBMCs were separated immediately by Lymphoprep density gradient centrifugation and were stained directly, without being cultured. To minimize batch effects, samples were stained and sorted in pairs, one healthy donor with one patient per experiment. These data belong to a study of beta chain features in type 1 diabetes (dated 2018 in TCRdb). Some background on the complete study: No differences in mean age, gender distribution, total cell number or subset yield were found between patients and healthy donors. A total of about 100,000,000 sorted cells were examined across all samples, and RNA yield correlated strongly with the number of cells per subset. In the study, TCRB repertoires of sorted circulating CD4+ T cell subsets from recently diagnosed type 1 diabetes patients were compared with those of matched healthy donors. Regulatory and stem cell-like memory subsets were obtained from only 8 patients and roughly eight healthy donors, while naive and central memory subsets were obtained from all 28 donors. The investigation overall reported the following: In all four CD4+ subsets, TCRB CDR3 length was moderately but significantly shorter in type 1 diabetes patients. The naive, central memory and regulatory TCRB repertoires appeared to resemble one another more closely among patients than among healthy donors. At VDJ recombination sites, patients with type 1 diabetes made fewer insertions and deleted more nucleotides, a pattern implying thymic rearrangement abnormalities. Because the HLA sub-analyses included only small numbers of individuals, any influence of HLA type on TCRB rearrangement was left unresolved. PCR may preferentially amplify shorter templates, but because patient and control samples were amplified and corrected together, any resulting skew would affect both groups equally. Because cDNA was sequenced instead of genomic DNA, activated cells with high expression could be over-represented, although the groups did not differ in activation or CD3 levels.

The CDR3 goes from the cysteine to the phenylalanine over 17 residues. Only CDR3 DNA is held: 51 bases, read in frame from base 1. CDR1 is given as LNHDA and CDR2 as SQIVND, both from the germline V gene (reference sequence). The germline V and J ends show losses of 1 base and 7 bases respectively, and no gene match explains 13 bases of the junction. The receptor's source is a man aged 25 to 40 with type 1 diabetes. The material sequenced was naive CD4+ T cells from blood. Interpreted using the paper, the cell subset or site label stands for: true naive CD4+ T cells. The chain is encoded by TRBV19 joined to TRBJ1-1; 9 bases in the middle match TRBD1. The CDR3 protein is CASSIALGQGGIGEAFF. The DNA is TGTGCCAGTAGTATAGCCCTGGGACAGGGCGGAATCGGTGAAGCTTTCTTT.